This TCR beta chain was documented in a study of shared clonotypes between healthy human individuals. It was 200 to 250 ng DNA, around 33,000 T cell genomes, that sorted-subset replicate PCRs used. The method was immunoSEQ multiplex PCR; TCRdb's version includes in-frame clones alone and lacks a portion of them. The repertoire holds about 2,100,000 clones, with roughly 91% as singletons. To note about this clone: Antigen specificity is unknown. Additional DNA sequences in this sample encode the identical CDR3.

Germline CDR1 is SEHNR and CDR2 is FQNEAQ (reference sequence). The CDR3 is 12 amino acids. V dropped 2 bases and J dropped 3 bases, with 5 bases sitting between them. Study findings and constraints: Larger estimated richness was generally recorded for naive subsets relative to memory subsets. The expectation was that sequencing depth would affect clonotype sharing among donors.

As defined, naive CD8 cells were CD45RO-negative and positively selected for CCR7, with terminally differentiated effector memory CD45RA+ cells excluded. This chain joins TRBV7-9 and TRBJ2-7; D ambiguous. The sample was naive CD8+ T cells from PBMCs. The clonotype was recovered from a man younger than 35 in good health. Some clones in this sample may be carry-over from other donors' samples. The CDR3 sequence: CASSLSNYEQYF. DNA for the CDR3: TGTGCCAGCAGCTTATCAAACTACGAGCAGTACTTC.